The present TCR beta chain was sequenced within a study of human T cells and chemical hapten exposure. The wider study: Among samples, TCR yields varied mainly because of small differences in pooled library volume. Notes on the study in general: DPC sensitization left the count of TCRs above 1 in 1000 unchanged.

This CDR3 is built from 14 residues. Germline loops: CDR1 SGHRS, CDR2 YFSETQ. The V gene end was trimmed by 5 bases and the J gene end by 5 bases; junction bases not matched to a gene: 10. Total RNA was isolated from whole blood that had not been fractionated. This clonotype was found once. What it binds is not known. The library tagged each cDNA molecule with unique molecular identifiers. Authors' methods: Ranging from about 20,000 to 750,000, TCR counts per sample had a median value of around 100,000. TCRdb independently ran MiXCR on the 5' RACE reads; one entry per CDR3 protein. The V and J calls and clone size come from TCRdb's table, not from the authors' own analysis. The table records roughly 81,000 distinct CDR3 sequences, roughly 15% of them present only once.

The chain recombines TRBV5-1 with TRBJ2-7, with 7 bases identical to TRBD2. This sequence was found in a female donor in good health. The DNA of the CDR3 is TGCGCCAGCAGTCGACTAGCTCCTATCGACGAGCAGTACTTC. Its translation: CASSRLAPIDEQYF.